These T cell receptor beta chains were read from a single sample in a study of T-cell reconstitution after alpha-beta-depleted transplantation in children. TCRdb re-derived calls from the PCR reads in MiXCR, one entry per CDR3 protein. The top ten clones hold 25% to 35% of a sample with about 980,000 distinct CDR3 sequences, roughly 31% of them seen once. Here the sequenced sample was PBMCs, mostly from graft donor cells, taken 360 days after TCRalphabeta/CD19-depleted stem cell transplant. Receptor source: a boy under three years old who had a stem cell transplant for SCID, so the T cells may come from the graft donor. CDR3s include the opening cysteine and the closing phenylalanine or tryptophan. D genes are given only for firm matches. Not all rows give a size; the values are once, few, many and, for expanded clones, a class.

clone_size: few
v_call: TRBV4-1
j_call: TRBJ2-7
d_call: NA
cdr3_nt: TGCGCCAGCAGCCAAGTGCCTCCGGGACTCGTAACCTACGAGCAGTACTTC
cdr3_aa: CASSQVPPGLVTYEQYF

clone_size: few
v_call: TRBV4-3
j_call: TRBJ1-2
d_call: NA
cdr3_nt: TGCGCCAGCGGACGGGCCGGCTCGATGGGGGTCACCTTC
cdr3_aa: CASGRAGSMGVTF

clone_size: NA
v_call: TRBV20-1
j_call: TRBJ1-5
d_call: TRBD1
cdr3_nt: TGCAGTGCTAGAGTACCTAAAAAAGCCCGACAGGGGATAATGCATCAGCCCCAGCATTTT
cdr3_aa: CSARVPKKARQGIMHQPQHF

clone_size: few
v_call: TRBV5-1
j_call: TRBJ2-2
d_call: NA
cdr3_nt: TGCGCCAGCAGCTTGGGGGCCCCTACTAACTACGGGGAGCTGTTTTTT
cdr3_aa: CASSLGAPTNYGELFF

clone_size: NA
v_call: TRBV5-1
j_call: TRBJ2-6
d_call: NA
cdr3_nt: TGCGCCAGCAGCTTGGCTGGGATAGGTCGATCCGGGGCCAACGTCCTGACTTTC
cdr3_aa: CASSLAGIGRSGANVLTF

clone_size: few
v_call: TRBV29-1
j_call: TRBJ2-1
d_call: NA
cdr3_nt: TGCAGCGTTTTCAGGGGGGGTGAGCAGTTCTTC
cdr3_aa: CSVFRGGEQFF

clone_size: few
v_call: TRBV7-2
j_call: TRBJ2-5
d_call: NA
cdr3_nt: TGTGCCAGCAGCTTATTCGGCAGGCAGAGCGAGACCCAGTACTTC
cdr3_aa: CASSLFGRQSETQYF

clone_size: few
v_call: TRBV20-1
j_call: TRBJ2-7
d_call: TRBD2
cdr3_nt: TGCAGTGCTAGAGATCAGGGACTAGCGGGGCCGAGCTCCTACGAGCAGTACTTC
cdr3_aa: CSARDQGLAGPSSYEQYF

clone_size: many
v_call: TRBV5-1
j_call: TRBJ2-2
d_call: NA
cdr3_nt: TGTGCCAGCAGCCTTAGGGGCTCGAACACCGGGGAGCTGTTTTTT
cdr3_aa: CASSLRGSNTGELFF

clone_size: few
v_call: TRBV5-1
j_call: TRBJ1-1
d_call: NA
cdr3_nt: TGCGCCAGCAGCACTTCGGACAGCACTGAAGCTTTCTTT
cdr3_aa: CASSTSDSTEAFF

clone_size: few
v_call: TRBV6-1
j_call: TRBJ1-3
d_call: NA
cdr3_nt: TGTGCCAGCAGCAAACGCGAGTCTGGAAACACCATATATTTT
cdr3_aa: CASSKRESGNTIYF

clone_size: few
v_call: TRBV12-3/TRBV12-4
j_call: TRBJ2-5
d_call: TRBD1
cdr3_nt: TGTGCCAGCACCTTGGGACAGGGGAGGGAGACCCAGTACTTC
cdr3_aa: CASTLGQGRETQYF

clone_size: NA
v_call: TRBV20-1
j_call: TRBJ1-6
d_call: NA
cdr3_nt: TGCAGTGCTAGAGTAACACCGGCCCTCCGCTATAATTCACCCCTCCACTTT
cdr3_aa: CSARVTPALRYNSPLHF

clone_size: many
v_call: TRBV10-3
j_call: TRBJ2-2
d_call: TRBD2
cdr3_nt: TGTGCCATCAGGCGGACTAGCGGGGGGCTACCCACCGGGGAGCTGTTTTTT
cdr3_aa: CAIRRTSGGLPTGELFF

clone_size: many
v_call: TRBV7-9
j_call: TRBJ2-2
d_call: NA
cdr3_nt: TGTGCCAGCAGCGGACAGAACACCGGGGAGCTGTTTTTT
cdr3_aa: CASSGQNTGELFF

clone_size: once
v_call: TRBV6-2/TRBV6-3
j_call: TRBJ2-6
d_call: TRBD2
cdr3_nt: TGTGCCAGCAGCCGACTAGCGGGGGAGCAGAAGAACGTCCTGACTTTC
cdr3_aa: CASSRLAGEQKNVLTF

clone_size: once
v_call: TRBV12-3/TRBV12-4
j_call: TRBJ2-7
d_call: NA
cdr3_nt: TGTGCCAGCAGTTTAAGTCTAGCCCGCAACTACGAGCAGTACTTC
cdr3_aa: CASSLSLARNYEQYF